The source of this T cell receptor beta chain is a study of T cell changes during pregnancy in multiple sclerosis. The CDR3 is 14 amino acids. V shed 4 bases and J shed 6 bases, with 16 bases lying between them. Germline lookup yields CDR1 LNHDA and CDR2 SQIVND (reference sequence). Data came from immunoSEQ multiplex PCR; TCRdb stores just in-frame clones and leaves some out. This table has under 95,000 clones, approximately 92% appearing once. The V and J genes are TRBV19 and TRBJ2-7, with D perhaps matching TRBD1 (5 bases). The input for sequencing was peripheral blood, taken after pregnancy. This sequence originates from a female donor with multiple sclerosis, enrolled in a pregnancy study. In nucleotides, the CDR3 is TGTGCCAGTAGTAGGTCTGTGGGGCCCGTCGAGCAGTACTTC. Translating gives CASSRSVGPVEQYF.